One and the same sample provided the 19 T cell receptor beta chains below, sequenced in a study of T cells in Graves' hyperthyroidism and ophthalmopathy. TCR beta CDR3 region amplification was performed from RNA transcripts. TCR CDR3 underwent first-round RT-PCR with the HTBI primer set. Using its own MiXCR run on the multiplex PCR reads, TCRdb lists one record per CDR3 protein. The sample holds approximately 360,000 distinct CDR3 sequences; 20% to 25% are singletons and the top ten take around 67%. Source material: blood. Source of these receptors: a man in his fifties with Graves' hyperthyroidism.

There are many counts of this clonotype. The chain joins TRBV7-2 to TRBJ2-1; D ambiguous. V gave up 1 base and J gave up 0 bases, with 7 bases separating them. Germline V lookup: CDR1 SGHTA, CDR2 FQGNSA. The CDR3 sequence is 15 residues long. This CDR3 reads CASSLDPSSYNEQFF. The CDR3 bases are TGTGCCAGCAGCTTAGATCCGAGCTCCTACAATGAGCAGTTCTTC.

The J gene is TRBJ2-1, the V gene TRBV7-2; D is ambiguous. Looked up from germline, CDR1 is SGHTA and CDR2 is FQGNSA. Trimming cost V 4 bases and J 6 bases, with 10 bases left between them. The CDR3 covers 13 residues. CDR3 nucleotides: TGTGCCAGCAGCTCTGACATTATCAATGAGCAGTTCTTC. Translating gives CASSSDIINEQFF.

This clonotype was seen repeatedly, ten times or more. The gene calls are TRBV27 and TRBJ2-7; D ambiguous. Germline V gives CDR1 MNHEY, CDR2 SMNVEV (reference sequence). V lost 5 bases and J 5 bases, leaving 19 bases between the germline ends. The CDR3 has 15 residues. The CDR3 loop is CASSPTSLALDEQYF. The CDR3 DNA follows: TGTGCCAGCAGTCCGACTTCACTTGCTTTAGACGAGCAGTACTTC.

With regard to this clonotype: One junction end does not reproduce the germline sequence, and a read error may be involved. The chain combines TRBV20-1 with TRBJ2-7, with D unclear. Germline V lookup: CDR1 DFQATT, CDR2 SNEGSKA (reference sequence). The CDR3 totals 13 residues. The DNA of the CDR3 is TGCAGTGCGAGAGATAGAAGTCAGATAGAGCAGTACTTC. This translates into CSARDRSQIEQYF.

This clonotype has ten or more counts. The V gene is TRBV20-1, the J gene TRBJ2-7; D is perhaps TRBD2 (6 bases). Germline-derived CDR1 and CDR2 are DFQATT and SNEGSKA (reference sequence). V lost 6 bases to trimming and J lost 5 bases, with 14 bases between them. The CDR3 extends over 12 amino acids. The chain's CDR3 is CSAKRGGDEQYF. In nucleotides, the CDR3 is TGCAGTGCCAAACGAGGCGGGGACGAGCAGTACTTC.

This clonotype was counted between two and nine times. The rearrangement uses TRBV7-3 and TRBJ2-5; D gene uncertain. The CDR3 consists of 13 residues. The ends were cut back, 1 base at V and 4 bases at J, with 7 bases in the middle. The germline V gene has CDR1 SGHTA and CDR2 FQGTGA. The CDR3 DNA sequence: TGTGCCAGCAGCTTAAAAGTAGGAGAGACCCAGTACTTC. Translated, it gives CASSLKVGETQYF.

This chain connects TRBV6-5 to TRBJ2-5, with a weak D call TRBD2 (5 bases). V dropped 2 bases and J dropped 5 bases, with 9 bases sitting between them. CDR3 size: 13 residues. The V gene's germline CDR1 is MNHEY and CDR2 SVGAGI. The CDR3, as DNA: TGTGCCAGCAGTTACCTCGGGGATGAGACCCAGTACTTC. This codes for CASSYLGDETQYF.

This clonotype has more than one count but fewer than ten. The genes are TRBV27 and TRBJ2-1; no firm D call. With the DNA end fitting TRBJ2-7 better, the J assignment may be wrong. The CDR3 consists of 17 residues. Germline V gene sequence: CDR1 MNHEY, CDR2 SMNVEV (reference sequence). CDR3 in amino acids: CASSLYPRRNSYDEQYF. CDR3 nucleotides: TGTGCCAGCAGTTTATATCCTCGTCGGAACTCCTACGATGAGCAGTACTTC.

The chain uses TRBV7-9 and TRBJ2-7, with TRBD1 as a possible D gene (5 bases). The CDR3 length is 13 residues. The germline V gene has CDR1 SEHNR and CDR2 FQNEAQ (reference sequence). V was shortened by 5 bases and J by 3 bases, with 11 bases between the two germline ends. The CDR3 loop is CASSTRDDYEQYF. The DNA for the CDR3 is TGTGCCAGCAGCACCAGGGATGACTACGAGCAGTACTTC. The complete variable domain, with remaining parts taken from reference TRBV7-9 and TRBJ2-7, reads DTGVSQNPRHKITKRGQNVTFRCDPISEHNRLYWYRQTLGQGPEFLTYFQNEAQLEKSRLLSDRFSAERPKGSFSTLEIQRTEQGDSAMYLCASSTRDDYEQYFGPGTRLTVT.

The gene calls are TRBV29-1 and TRBJ2-7; D might be TRBD2 (6 bases). CDR3 size: 12 residues. Between the trimmed V and J ends, which lost 5 bases and 3 bases, there was a span of 11 bases. The germline CDR1 and CDR2 sequences are SQVTM and ANQGSEA. The CDR3 DNA sequence: TGCAGCGTTCATAGCGGACGCTACGAGCAGTACTTC. Protein sequence: CSVHSGRYEQYF.

J is TRBJ2-7 and V is TRBV5-6, with 11 positions matching TRBD2. The germline gives CDR1 SGHDT, CDR2 YYEEEE. CDR3 length: 15 residues. Germline trimming cut 3 bases from V and 2 bases from J; bases unmatched to any gene: 4. In DNA form, the CDR3 reads TGTGCCAGCAGCTCTCCACTAGCGGGGGCCTACGAGCAGTACTTC. Its protein product is CASSSPLAGAYEQYF.

CDR3 coding DNA: TGCAGTGCTAGCCCCGACTCAAATGACCCCCCGTACTTC. Amino acid sequence: CSASPDSNDPPYF. The rearrangement joins TRBV20-1 to TRBJ2-5; D remains ambiguous. Looked up from germline, CDR1 is DFQATT and CDR2 is SNEGSKA (reference sequence). Trimming removed 3 bases from V and 13 bases from J, with 21 bases in between. This CDR3 contains 13 residues.

The CDR3 protein is CASSWDRYTEAFF. In nucleotides, the CDR3 is TGTGCCAGCAGCTGGGACCGGTACACTGAAGCTTTCTTT. The J gene is TRBJ1-1, the V gene TRBV28, with TRBD1 as a possible D gene (5 bases). CDR3 length equals 13 residues. V dropped 6 bases and J dropped 3 bases, with 11 bases sitting between them. Germline CDR1 reads MDHEN; CDR2 reads SYDVKM.

The rearrangement joins TRBV19 to TRBJ2-1, with 9 bases identical to TRBD1. This CDR3 spans 15 amino acids. Germline V gene sequence: CDR1 LNHDA, CDR2 SQIVND (reference sequence). V trimming: 5 bases; J trimming: 6 bases; junction bases outside the gene matches: 8. CDR3 DNA: TGTGCCAGTAGTCCCCTATTGACAGGGGGCAATGAGCAGTTCTTC. It specifies CASSPLLTGGNEQFF.

This clonotype has just a few counts. V and J are TRBV2 and TRBJ2-1; 11 bases line up with TRBD2. CDR1 and CDR2 from the germline V gene are SNHLY and FYNNEI. This CDR3 is built from 16 residues. V gave up 6 bases and J gave up 10 bases; unmatched junction bases: 14. CDR3: CASSLPGLAGGMEQFF. As DNA, the CDR3 is TGTGCCAGCAGCCTCCCGGGGCTAGCGGGAGGAATGGAGCAGTTCTTC.

V usage is TRBV11-2 and J usage is TRBJ2-2, with D tentatively TRBD1 (5 bases). The V and J ends lost 2 bases and 5 bases respectively, with 12 bases between them. The germline CDR1 and CDR2 sequences are SGHAT and FQNNGV. The CDR3 is made up of 15 amino acids. Here the CDR3 reads CASSLSWGGTGELFF. The CDR3 region has the DNA TGTGCCAGCAGCTTATCCTGGGGCGGAACCGGGGAGCTGTTTTTT.

CDR3 amino acids: CASNTRDTGELFF. Here the CDR3 DNA reads TGTGCCAGTAACACGAGGGACACCGGGGAGCTGTTTTTT. V gene TRBV19 combines with J gene TRBJ2-2, with D maybe TRBD2 (5 bases). This CDR3 has 13 amino acids. The germline V and J ends were trimmed by 7 bases and 3 bases, with 9 bases remaining between them. From germline, CDR1 is LNHDA and CDR2 SQIVND (reference sequence).

This chain connects TRBV27 to TRBJ1-1; D is unclear. Germline CDR1 reads MNHEY; CDR2 reads SMNVEV (reference sequence). The V end lost 0 bases, the J end lost 6 bases, and 8 bases lay between the germline ends. This CDR3 has 13 residues. The CDR3 region has the DNA TGTGCCAGCAGTTTATCGGCCGGGTCTGAAGCTTTCTTT. It codes for CASSLSAGSEAFF.

The table lists this clonotype with many counts. The V and J genes are TRBV7-6 and TRBJ2-5; D is unclear. V dropped 1 base and J dropped 2 bases, with 8 bases sitting between them. This CDR3 comprises 14 residues. CDR1 is SGHVS and CDR2 is FNYEAQ in the germline V gene. CDR3 sequence: CASSLEGTQETQYF. The CDR3 nucleotides read TGTGCCAGCAGCTTAGAGGGCACACAAGAGACCCAGTACTTC.